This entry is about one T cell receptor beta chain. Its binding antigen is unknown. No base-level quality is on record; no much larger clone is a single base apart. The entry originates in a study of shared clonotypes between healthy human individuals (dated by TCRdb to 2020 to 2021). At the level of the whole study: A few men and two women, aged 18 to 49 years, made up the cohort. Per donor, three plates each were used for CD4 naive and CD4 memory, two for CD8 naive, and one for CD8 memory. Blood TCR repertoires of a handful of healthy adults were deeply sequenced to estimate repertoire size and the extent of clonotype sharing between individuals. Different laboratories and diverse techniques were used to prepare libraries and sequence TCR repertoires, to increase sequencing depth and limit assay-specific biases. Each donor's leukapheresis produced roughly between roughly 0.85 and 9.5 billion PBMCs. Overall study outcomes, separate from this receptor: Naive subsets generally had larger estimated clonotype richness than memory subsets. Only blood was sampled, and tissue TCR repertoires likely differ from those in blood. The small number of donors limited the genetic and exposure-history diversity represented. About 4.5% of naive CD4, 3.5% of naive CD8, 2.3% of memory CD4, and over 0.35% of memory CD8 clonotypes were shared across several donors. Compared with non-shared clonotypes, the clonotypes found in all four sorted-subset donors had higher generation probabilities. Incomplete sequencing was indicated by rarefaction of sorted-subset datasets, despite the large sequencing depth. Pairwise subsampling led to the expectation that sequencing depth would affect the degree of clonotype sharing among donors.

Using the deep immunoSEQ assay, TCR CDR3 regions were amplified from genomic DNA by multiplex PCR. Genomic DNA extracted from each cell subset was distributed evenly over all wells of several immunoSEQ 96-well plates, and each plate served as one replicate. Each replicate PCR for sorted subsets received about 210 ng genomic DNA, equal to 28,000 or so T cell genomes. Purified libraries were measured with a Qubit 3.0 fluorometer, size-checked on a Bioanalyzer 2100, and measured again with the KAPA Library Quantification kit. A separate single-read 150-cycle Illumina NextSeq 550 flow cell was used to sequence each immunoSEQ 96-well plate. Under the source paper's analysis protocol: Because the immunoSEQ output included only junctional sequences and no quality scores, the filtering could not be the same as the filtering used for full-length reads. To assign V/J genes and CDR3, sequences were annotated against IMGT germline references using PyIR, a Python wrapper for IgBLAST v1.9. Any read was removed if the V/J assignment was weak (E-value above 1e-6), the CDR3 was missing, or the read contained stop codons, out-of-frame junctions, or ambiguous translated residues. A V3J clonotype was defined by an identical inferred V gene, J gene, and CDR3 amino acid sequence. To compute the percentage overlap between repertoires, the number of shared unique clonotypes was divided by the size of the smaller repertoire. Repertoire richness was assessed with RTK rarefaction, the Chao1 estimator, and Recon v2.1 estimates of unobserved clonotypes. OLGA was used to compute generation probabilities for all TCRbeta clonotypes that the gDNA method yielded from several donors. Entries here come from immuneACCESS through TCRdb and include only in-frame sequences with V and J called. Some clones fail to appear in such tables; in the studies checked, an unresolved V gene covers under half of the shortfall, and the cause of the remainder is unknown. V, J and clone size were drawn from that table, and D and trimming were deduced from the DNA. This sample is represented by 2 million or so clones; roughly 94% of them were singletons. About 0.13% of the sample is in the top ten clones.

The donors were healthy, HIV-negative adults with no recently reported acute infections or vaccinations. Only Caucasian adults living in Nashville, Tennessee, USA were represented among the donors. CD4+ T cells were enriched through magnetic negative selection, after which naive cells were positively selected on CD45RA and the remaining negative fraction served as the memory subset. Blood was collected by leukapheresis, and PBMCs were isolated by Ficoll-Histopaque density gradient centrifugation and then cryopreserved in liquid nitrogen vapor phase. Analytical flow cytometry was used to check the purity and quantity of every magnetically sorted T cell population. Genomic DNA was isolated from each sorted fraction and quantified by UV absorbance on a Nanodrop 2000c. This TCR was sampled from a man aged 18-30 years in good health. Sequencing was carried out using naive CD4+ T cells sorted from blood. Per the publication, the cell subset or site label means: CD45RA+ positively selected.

The CDR3 reads as follows: CASSPGLAGNTQYF. The bases are TGTGCCAGCAGTCCTGGACTAGCGGGGAATACGCAGTATTTT. The chain links TRBV6-5 with TRBJ2-3; 12 junctional bases match TRBD2. CDR1 and CDR2 are drawn from the germline V gene: MNHEY, SVGAGI. For this chain, trimming is 5 bases at the V end and 7 bases at the J end, and the number of junction bases without a gene match is 4. The CDR3, cysteine through phenylalanine, is 14 amino acids long. The retained sequence is limited to the CDR3, 42 bases, with the frame set at the first base.